The 9 T cell receptor beta chains reported below all come from one sample, sequenced in a study of shared clonotypes between healthy human individuals. Method: immunoSEQ multiplex PCR; TCRdb's copy keeps in-frame clones and lacks some. This table has 1.6 million or so clones, approximately 98.5% appearing once. The sample comprised naive CD4+ T cells sorted from blood. Subset given: CD45RA+ positively selected. The receptors derive from a man in his thirties or forties in good health.

CDR3 protein: CASSEAPGTDRGITEAFF. Written as DNA, the CDR3 is TGTGCCAGCAGTGAAGCTCCGGGGACCGACAGGGGGATCACTGAAGCTTTCTTT. V usage is TRBV6-1 and J usage is TRBJ1-1; 9 bases map to TRBD1. The germline V gene encodes CDR1 MNHNS and CDR2 SASEGT. The CDR3 runs to 18 residues. V gave up 0 bases and J gave up 4 bases; unmatched junction bases: 12.

The genes are TRBV10-2 and TRBJ1-5; D uncertain. The CDR3 is 15 amino acids. Per the germline V gene, CDR1 is WSHSY and CDR2 is SAAADI. Deletions cut 3 bases from V and 4 bases from J, with 13 bases between. CDR3 region: CASSDVDGVNQPQHF. The CDR3 DNA reads as TGCGCCAGCAGTGATGTGGACGGGGTTAATCAGCCCCAGCATTTT.

The V and J genes are TRBV28 and TRBJ2-5, with D perhaps TRBD1 (6 bases). The V and J ends lost 4 bases and 4 bases respectively, with 13 bases between them. From germline, CDR1 is MDHEN and CDR2 SYDVKM. The CDR3 is 14 amino acids. CDR3 protein: CASSSYQGPETQYF. DNA of the CDR3: TGTGCCAGCAGTTCCTACCAGGGGCCAGAGACCCAGTACTTC. Combining the CDR3 with reference TRBV28 and TRBJ2-5 gives the whole variable domain DVKVTQSSRYLVKRTGEKVFLECVQDMDHENMFWYRQDPGLGLRLIYFSYDVKMKEKGDIPEGYSVSREKKERFSLILESASTNQTSMYLCASSSYQGPETQYFGPGTRLLVL.

This chain joins TRBV14 and TRBJ2-2, with TRBD2 matching 11 bases. The V gene end was trimmed by 0 bases and the J gene end by 6 bases; junction bases not matched to a gene: 6. The length of the CDR3 is 17 residues. Per the germline V gene, CDR1 is SGHDN and CDR2 is FVKESK. The CDR3 DNA follows: TGTGCCAGCAGCCAAGATACAATAGCGGGAGGGTCCGGGGAGCTGTTTTTT. Its translation: CASSQDTIAGGSGELFF.

V is TRBV6-4 and J is TRBJ1-1; TRBD1 might be the D (6 bases). The length of the CDR3 is 15 residues. Germline V gene lookup returns CDR1 MRHNA and CDR2 SNTAGT. V was pared by 7 bases and J by 7 bases, with 22 bases between. CDR3 sequence: CASKVGARSDGEAFF. The CDR3 DNA reads TGTGCCAGCAAAGTGGGGGCTCGCTCGGATGGTGAAGCTTTCTTT.

The chain couples TRBV19 to TRBJ2-7; D is possibly TRBD1 (6 bases). The CDR3 loop spans 14 amino acids. Trimming took 5 bases from V and 0 from J, leaving 11 bases between them. Looked up from germline, CDR1 is LNHDA and CDR2 is SQIVND (reference sequence). The chain's CDR3 is CASSERTVSYEQYF. The CDR3, as DNA: TGTGCCAGTAGTGAGAGGACAGTCTCCTACGAGCAGTACTTC.

This chain uses TRBV7-8 with TRBJ2-5; 10 bases are shared with TRBD2. The CDR3 runs 14 residues. Germline loops: CDR1 SGHVS, CDR2 FQNEAQ. Losses at the gene ends were 4 bases for V and 4 bases for J; bases not matched to a gene: 3. CDR3: CASSSGLARETQYF. Here the CDR3 DNA reads TGTGCCAGCAGCTCGGGACTAGCGAGAGAGACCCAGTACTTC. Combining the CDR3 with reference TRBV7-8 and TRBJ2-5 gives the whole variable domain GAGVSQSPRYKVAKRGQDVALRCDPISGHVSLFWYQQALGQGPEFLTYFQNEAQLDKSGLPSDRFFAERPEGSVSTLKIQRTQQEDSAVYLCASSSGLARETQYFGPGTRLLVL.

This chain joins TRBV14 and TRBJ2-1, with TRBD2 as a possible D gene (6 bases). The V gene lost 4 bases and the J gene lost 4 bases, with 14 bases spanning the gap. The CDR3 runs to 15 residues. The germline gives CDR1 SGHDN, CDR2 FVKESK. The CDR3 loop is CASSLGRDTYNEQFF. The DNA for the CDR3 is TGTGCCAGCAGCCTAGGGCGGGATACTTACAATGAGCAGTTCTTC.

The rearrangement joins TRBV19 to TRBJ2-3; 9 bases agree with TRBD2. This CDR3 contains 15 residues. The germline V gene has CDR1 LNHDA and CDR2 SQIVND (reference sequence). V gave up 5 bases and J gave up 2 bases; unmatched junction bases: 5. CDR3 protein: CASSPGLASTDTQYF. For the CDR3, the DNA is TGTGCCAGTAGTCCGGGACTAGCTTCCACAGATACGCAGTATTTT. Full variable domain (outside the CDR3, taken from reference TRBV19 and TRBJ2-3): DGGITQSPKYLFRKEGQNVTLSCEQNLNHDAMYWYRQDPGQGLRLIYYSQIVNDFQKGDIAEGYSVSREKKESFPLTVTSAQKNPTAFYLCASSPGLASTDTQYFGPGTRLTVL.